Each of the 18 T cell receptor beta chains below was sequenced from the same sample in a study of cytomegalovirus exposure and HLA in healthy donors. 60 Vbeta and 13 Jbeta primers were used in PCR. Using immunoSEQ multiplex PCR, the repertoire was profiled, and TCRdb retains in-frame clones only, with some absent. The sample totals around 75,000 clones. Material: PBMCs. The receptors were gathered from a boy aged 10-17 years in good health and CMV-seronegative.

The chain employs TRBV6-1 and TRBJ1-2, with TRBD1 identical over 7 bases. This CDR3 is built from 15 residues. With 0 bases clipped from V and 2 bases from J, the junction kept 3 bases outside the gene matches. CDR1 and CDR2 (germline): MNHNS, SASEGT. CDR3 amino acids: CASSEAGTANYGYTF. For the CDR3, the DNA is TGTGCCAGCAGTGAAGCCGGGACAGCAAACTATGGCTACACCTTC.

The chain has TRBV7-7 and TRBJ2-2, with D perhaps matching TRBD2 (6 bases). The V and J ends lost 4 bases and 4 bases respectively, with 7 bases between them. The CDR3 consists of 13 residues. CDR1 is SSHAT, CDR2 FNYEAQ, per germline (reference sequence). CDR3 in amino acids: CASSSGLTGELFF. For the CDR3, the DNA is TGTGCCAGCAGCTCGGGACTCACCGGGGAGCTGTTTTTT.

The V and J genes are TRBV4-3 and TRBJ1-1, with D uncertain. The CDR3 is made up of 15 amino acids. CDR1 is LGHNA and CDR2 is YSLEER in the germline V gene. V lost 0 bases to trimming and J lost 1 base, with 9 bases between them. CDR3 region: CASSQEGRENTEAFF. The CDR3 nucleotides read TGCGCCAGCAGCCAAGAGGGGAGGGAGAACACTGAAGCTTTCTTT.

This chain joins TRBV7-9 and TRBJ1-1; D is possibly TRBD1 (6 bases). CDR3 size: 13 residues. Germline V lookup: CDR1 SEHNR, CDR2 FQNEAQ (reference sequence). V was trimmed by 6 bases and J by 1 base, leaving 9 bases between them. The CDR3 nucleotides are TGTGCCAGCAGACAGACAGGGAACACTGAAGCTTTCTTT. Translated, it gives CASRQTGNTEAFF.

The V gene is TRBV7-9, the J gene TRBJ2-2, with 7 bases fitting TRBD2. Germline-derived CDR1 and CDR2 are SEHNR and FQNEAQ (reference sequence). The CDR3 consists of 15 residues. With V trimmed by 6 bases and J by 1 base, 5 bases remained unmatched. The CDR3 is CASSPPSGNTGELFF. The CDR3 coding sequence is TGTGCCAGCAGTCCTCCTAGCGGGAACACCGGGGAGCTGTTTTTT.

The chain employs TRBV15 and TRBJ1-5; TRBD1 matches at 7 bases. The CDR3 is made up of 14 amino acids. Trimming removed 2 bases from V and 5 bases from J; junction bases left unmatched: 3. Germline V gives CDR1 LNHNV, CDR2 YYDKDF (reference sequence). CDR3: CATSRPDRDQPQHF. The CDR3 DNA sequence: TGTGCCACCAGCAGACCAGACAGGGATCAGCCCCAGCATTTT. The full variable domain, in which reference TRBV15 and TRBJ1-5 provide the parts outside the CDR3, is DAMVIQNPRYQVTQFGKPVTLSCSQTLNHNVMYWYQQKSSQAPKLLFHYYDKDFNNEADTPDNFQSRRPNTSFCFLDIRSPGLGDTAMYLCATSRPDRDQPQHFGDGTRLSIL.

The rearrangement uses TRBV2 and TRBJ1-2, with 7 bases fitting TRBD1. The length of the CDR3 is 14 residues. Trimming took 6 bases from V and 1 from J; bases not matched to a gene: 5. From germline, CDR1 is SNHLY and CDR2 FYNNEI. CDR3 DNA: TGTGCCAGCAGGGAGGGGGCGGTTAACTATGGCTACACCTTC. This translates into CASREGAVNYGYTF.

A word on this clone: An end of the junction does not agree with germline; a read error may underlie this. The sample holds other DNA sequences that translate to the same CDR3. This chain joins TRBV18 and TRBJ2-7; perhaps TRBD2 as D (5 bases). This CDR3 is 13 amino acids long. The V gene's germline CDR1 is KGHSH and CDR2 LQKENI. CDR3 DNA sequence: TGTGCTAGCTCCTTGGCCCGGGGAAGCGAGCAGTACTTC. Its translation is CASSLARGSEQYF. Drawing the rest from reference TRBV18 and TRBJ2-7, the complete variable domain is NAGVMQNPRHLVRRRGQEARLRCSPMKGHSHVYWYRQLPEEGLKFMVYLQKENIIDESGMPKERFSAEFPKEGPSILRIQQVVRGDSAAYFCASSLARGSEQYFGPGTRLTVT.

J is TRBJ1-5 and V is TRBV9; 12 bases map to TRBD1. V was pared by 2 bases and J by 6 bases, with 3 bases of the junction left unmatched. The V gene's germline CDR1 is SGDLS and CDR2 YYNGEE. The CDR3 runs 15 residues. CDR3 sequence (DNA): TGTGCCAGCAGCGTGGGACAGGGGGCGGCTCAGCCCCAGCATTTT. Protein product: CASSVGQGAAQPQHF.

The chain has TRBV2 and TRBJ2-1; D remains ambiguous. Germline V CDR1 and CDR2: SNHLY, FYNNEI. V lost 6 bases and J 3 bases, leaving 3 bases between the germline ends. The CDR3 totals 11 residues. The CDR3 sequence is CASRLYNEQFF. The CDR3 DNA is TGTGCCAGCAGACTCTACAATGAGCAGTTCTTC.

The genes are TRBV6-5 and TRBJ1-3, with TRBD1 matching over 7 bases. The junction had 2 bases not matched to a gene; V was cut back by 3 bases and J by 3 bases. Germline V gene data show CDR1 as MNHEY and CDR2 as SVGAGI. The CDR3 loop spans 14 amino acids. The CDR3 protein is CASSYDRVGNTIYF. DNA for the CDR3: TGTGCCAGCAGTTATGACAGGGTTGGAAACACCATATATTTT.

The chain recombines TRBV6-5 with TRBJ2-3; a weak D match, TRBD1 (5 bases). V gave up 0 bases and J gave up 7 bases, with 11 bases separating them. This CDR3 has 14 amino acids. Germline V CDR1 and CDR2: MNHEY, SVGAGI. The CDR3 region has the DNA TGTGCCAGCAGTTACTCCGTGGGGCAGCATACGCAGTATTTT. Protein sequence: CASSYSVGQHTQYF.

V usage is TRBV2 and J usage is TRBJ2-7, with TRBD1 matching over 10 bases. The junction had 7 bases not matched to a gene; V was cut back by 4 bases and J by 4 bases. This CDR3 is built from 15 residues. CDR1 and CDR2 (germline): SNHLY, FYNNEI. This CDR3 reads CASSVGDRGHYEQYF. In DNA form, the CDR3 reads TGTGCCAGCAGTGTAGGGGACAGGGGCCATTACGAGCAGTACTTC.

J is TRBJ1-2 and V is TRBV6-1; 9 bases line up with TRBD1. Germline-derived CDR1 and CDR2 are MNHNS and SASEGT. The CDR3 sequence is 14 residues long. V was clipped by 7 bases and J by 6 bases; unmatched bases: 9. For the CDR3, the DNA is TGTGCCAGCAACCGGGGGGGACAGGGCGATGGCTACACCTTC. This encodes CASNRGGQGDGYTF.

The chain combines TRBV5-1 with TRBJ1-6, with D maybe TRBD1 (5 bases). CDR1 is SGHRS and CDR2 is YFSETQ in the germline V gene. The CDR3 length is 13 residues. V was trimmed by 5 bases and J by 7 bases, leaving 10 bases between them. Here the CDR3 DNA reads TGCGCCAGCAGAGAGACAGTGAATTCACCCCTCCACTTT. Encoded protein: CASRETVNSPLHF.

The chain couples TRBV7-2 to TRBJ2-5, with 10 bases fitting TRBD2. The CDR3 extends over 15 amino acids. The ends lost 5 bases at V and 4 bases at J; junction bases unmatched: 7. The germline gives CDR1 SGHTA, CDR2 FQGNSA. The CDR3 sequence: CASSPSGSWGETQYF. In DNA, the CDR3 is TGTGCCAGCAGCCCTAGCGGGAGCTGGGGAGAGACCCAGTACTTC.

Here the CDR3 DNA reads TGTGCCATCAGTGGGGAAGGCGGGAAGGGCTACGAGCAGTACTTC. Its protein is CAISGEGGKGYEQYF. This chain joins TRBV10-3 and TRBJ2-7; weak D call: TRBD2 (6 bases). CDR1 is ENHRY, CDR2 SYGVKD, per germline. V was pared by 4 bases and J by 3 bases, with 16 bases between. This CDR3 spans 15 amino acids.

The rearrangement joins TRBV2 to TRBJ2-5, with 9 bases matching TRBD2. V lost 5 bases, J lost 1 base, and 11 bases stayed unmatched. Per the germline V gene, CDR1 is SNHLY and CDR2 is FYNNEI. The length of the CDR3 is 17 residues. CDR3 DNA: TGTGCCAGCAGTCACTGGACGGGACTAGCAAGCCAAGAGACCCAGTACTTC. Residues: CASSHWTGLASQETQYF.